This note documents a single T cell receptor beta chain sequence. This sample includes further DNA sequences coding for the same CDR3. These data come from a study of beta chain features in type 1 diabetes. cDNA synthesis used the whole RNA isolate, giving expressed TCRB sequences. The method was immunoSEQ multiplex PCR; TCRdb's version includes in-frame clones alone and lacks a portion of them. The sample carries 300,000 to 350,000 clones, 14% recorded once. The CDR3 covers 15 residues. Trimming removed 0 bases at V and 0 bases at J, with 4 bases between. Per the germline V gene, CDR1 is SGHNT and CDR2 is YYREEE (reference sequence).

The sequence derives from a man in his thirties or forties in good health. Sequencing input: central memory CD4+ T cells from blood. The chain links TRBV5-4 to TRBJ2-6; D is unclear. The CDR3 loop is CASSLDRSGANVLTF. The CDR3 coding sequence is TGTGCCAGCAGCTTGGATCGCTCTGGGGCCAACGTCCTGACTTTC.